These T cell receptor beta chains were read from a single sample in a study of T cells after posttransplantation cyclophosphamide. TCRdb keeps only in-frame clones here, not all; method: immunoSEQ multiplex PCR. The data contain 23,000 or so clones, 95% to 99% of them singletons. Material: naive CD8+ T cells sorted from PBMCs. Receptors were obtained from a middle-aged man in good health, CMV-negative, and a related stem cell transplant donor. The CDR3 runs from the conserved cysteine through the conserved F or W. Each record gives: V gene, D gene, J gene, clone size, CDR3 protein, CDR3 DNA. D genes are given only for firm matches. Size values are once, few and many counts, or a class for expanded clones, and some rows have none.

>TRBV7-9|TRBD2|TRBJ2-1|once
CASTPGGTMLNEQFF
TGTGCCAGCACCCCAGGAGGGACTATGCTGAATGAGCAGTTCTTC
>TRBV7-9|TRBD1|TRBJ2-5|-
CASSSRGQTETQYF
TGTGCCAGCAGCTCGAGGGGGCAGACCGAGACCCAGTACTTC
>TRBV6-5|TRBD1|TRBJ2-7|-
CASSYRTGNSYEQYF
TGTGCCAGCAGTTACCGGACAGGAAATTCCTACGAGCAGTACTTC
>TRBV11-2|TRBD2|TRBJ2-2|-
CASSFPTSGSQANTGELFF
TGTGCCAGCAGCTTCCCGACTAGCGGATCGCAAGCGAACACCGGGGAGCTGTTTTTT
>TRBV6-5|-|TRBJ1-1|-
CASSYASLREAFF
TGTGCCAGCAGTTACGCGTCTCTCCGTGAAGCTTTCTTT
>TRBV28|-|TRBJ2-7|-
CASTLVGNPLSYYEQYF
TGTGCCAGCACGTTAGTCGGGAACCCTCTCTCCTACTACGAGCAGTACTTC
>TRBV4-1|TRBD2|TRBJ2-7|-
CASSQVPTSRSYEQYF
TGCGCCAGCAGCCAAGTTCCGACTAGCCGTTCCTACGAGCAGTACTTC
>TRBV19|TRBD1|TRBJ2-7|-
CASSMGQGAYEQYF
TGTGCCAGTAGTATGGGACAGGGGGCTTACGAGCAGTACTTC
>TRBV11-2|-|TRBJ2-7|-
CASSPPGQPYEQYF
TGTGCCAGCAGCCCCCCCGGACAGCCCTACGAGCAGTACTTC
>TRBV21-1|-|TRBJ1-5|-
CASSGQGRNSNQPQHF
TGTGCCAGCAGCGGACAGGGAAGAAATAGCAATCAGCCCCAGCATTTT
>TRBV28|TRBD2|TRBJ2-7|-
CASRPTSGKPYEQYF
TGTGCCAGCAGGCCCACTAGCGGGAAACCCTACGAGCAGTACTTC
>TRBV21-1|-|TRBJ2-1|-
CASSKGGTGGSPPNEQFF
TGTGCCAGCAGCAAAGGTGGAACAGGGGGCTCCCCGCCCAATGAGCAGTTCTTC
>TRBV15|-|TRBJ2-1|-
CATRDFNNEQFF
TGTGCCACCCGGGACTTCAACAATGAGCAGTTCTTC
>TRBV19|-|TRBJ2-1|-
CASSIRVSYNEQFF
TGTGCCAGTAGTATTCGGGTATCGTACAATGAGCAGTTCTTC
>TRBV7-8|TRBD1|TRBJ2-2|once
CASSLASGTGAGELFF
TGTGCCAGCAGCTTAGCTTCCGGGACAGGGGCCGGGGAGCTGTTTTTT
>TRBV6-5|-|TRBJ2-5|-
CASSPGVETQYF
TGTGCCAGCAGCCCGGGGGTAGAGACCCAGTACTTC
>TRBV7-2|TRBD1|TRBJ2-1|-
CASSLNRGVSDEQFF
TGTGCCAGCAGCTTAAACAGGGGGGTCAGCGATGAGCAGTTCTTC
>TRBV27|TRBD1|TRBJ2-3|-
CASSLWRQGTDTQYF
TGTGCCAGCAGTTTATGGCGACAGGGAACAGATACGCAGTATTTT
>TRBV25-1|TRBD1|TRBJ2-7|-
CASSDPGTDGLEQYF
TGTGCCAGCAGTGACCCCGGGACAGACGGTCTCGAGCAGTACTTC
>TRBV4-2|TRBD2|TRBJ2-3|-
CASSRPAELAGPLGDTDTQYF
TGTGCCAGCAGCCGCCCCGCAGAACTAGCGGGACCCTTAGGGGACACAGATACGCAGTATTTT
>TRBV2|TRBD1|TRBJ2-1|-
CASSEPKTGVDYNEQFF
TGTGCCAGCAGTGAGCCAAAGACAGGGGTGGACTACAATGAGCAGTTCTTC
>TRBV6-5|-|TRBJ2-5|-
CASLAVRGFQETQYF
TGTGCCAGCCTCGCAGTCCGAGGCTTTCAAGAGACCCAGTACTTC
>TRBV11-2|-|TRBJ1-1|-
CASSPWKEGTEAFF
TGTGCCAGCAGCCCCTGGAAGGAGGGCACTGAAGCTTTCTTT
>TRBV29-1|-|TRBJ2-6|-
CSVWGPPGTSSSGANVLTF
TGCAGCGTTTGGGGTCCTCCCGGGACTTCAAGCTCTGGGGCCAACGTCCTGACTTTC
>TRBV21-1|-|TRBJ2-1|-
CAVRTGQGPYNEQFF
TGTGCCGTCCGCACGGGACAGGGGCCCTACAATGAGCAGTTCTTC
>TRBV29-1|TRBD2|TRBJ2-1|-
CSVKGLVAGGSYNEQFF
TGCAGCGTGAAGGGCTTGGTAGCGGGAGGATCCTACAATGAGCAGTTCTTC
>TRBV27|-|TRBJ1-1|-
CASSFLGGTEAFF
TGTGCCAGCAGTTTCCTCGGTGGCACTGAAGCTTTCTTT
>TRBV13|TRBD2|TRBJ2-2|-
CASSLGLAGHTGELFF
TGTGCCAGCAGCTTAGGCCTAGCGGGGCACACCGGGGAGCTGTTTTTT
>TRBV19|-|TRBJ1-1|-
CASSIGAGDPEAFF
TGTGCCAGTAGTATAGGGGCGGGGGACCCTGAAGCTTTCTTT
>TRBV27|-|TRBJ2-7|-
CASSWAVAYEQYF
TGTGCCAGCAGTTGGGCAGTAGCCTACGAGCAGTACTTC
>TRBV19|TRBD2|TRBJ2-2|-
CASSIRRTSGIGELFF
TGTGCCAGTAGTATTCGCCGGACTAGCGGGATCGGGGAGCTGTTTTTT
>TRBV10-1|-|TRBJ2-1|-
CASSERGSYNEQFF
TGCGCCAGCAGTGAGAGGGGGAGCTACAATGAGCAGTTCTTC
>TRBV7-9|-|TRBJ1-4|-
CASSLGGSGYPTNEKLFF
TGTGCCAGCAGCTTAGGCGGGTCAGGTTACCCAACTAATGAAAAACTGTTTTTT
>TRBV19|TRBD2|TRBJ2-1|-
CASSQRTSGSYPNEQFF
TGTGCCAGTAGTCAACGGACTAGCGGGAGTTATCCCAATGAGCAGTTCTTC
>TRBV13|-|TRBJ2-5|-
CASSLPFMEDQETQYF
TGTGCCAGCAGCTTACCTTTTATGGAGGACCAAGAGACCCAGTACTTC
>TRBV4-1|TRBD1|TRBJ2-1|-
CASSHRTGVEQFF
TGCGCCAGCAGCCACAGGACAGGGGTTGAGCAGTTCTTC
>TRBV14|TRBD1|TRBJ1-1|-
CASSPRTGLIEAFF
TGTGCCAGCAGCCCGAGGACAGGCTTGATTGAAGCTTTCTTT